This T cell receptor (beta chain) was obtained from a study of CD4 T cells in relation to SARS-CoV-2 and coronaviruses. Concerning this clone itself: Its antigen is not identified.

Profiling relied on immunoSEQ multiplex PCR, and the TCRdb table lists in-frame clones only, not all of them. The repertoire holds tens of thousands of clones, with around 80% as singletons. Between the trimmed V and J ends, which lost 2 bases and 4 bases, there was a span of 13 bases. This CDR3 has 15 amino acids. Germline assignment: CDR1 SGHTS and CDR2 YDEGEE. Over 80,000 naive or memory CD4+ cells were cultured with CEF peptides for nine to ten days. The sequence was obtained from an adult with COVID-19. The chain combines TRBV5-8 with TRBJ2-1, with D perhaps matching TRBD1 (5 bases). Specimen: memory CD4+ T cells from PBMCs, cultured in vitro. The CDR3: CASSLTGAAYNEQFF. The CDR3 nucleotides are TGTGCCAGCAGCTTAACAGGAGCAGCTTACAATGAGCAGTTCTTC.